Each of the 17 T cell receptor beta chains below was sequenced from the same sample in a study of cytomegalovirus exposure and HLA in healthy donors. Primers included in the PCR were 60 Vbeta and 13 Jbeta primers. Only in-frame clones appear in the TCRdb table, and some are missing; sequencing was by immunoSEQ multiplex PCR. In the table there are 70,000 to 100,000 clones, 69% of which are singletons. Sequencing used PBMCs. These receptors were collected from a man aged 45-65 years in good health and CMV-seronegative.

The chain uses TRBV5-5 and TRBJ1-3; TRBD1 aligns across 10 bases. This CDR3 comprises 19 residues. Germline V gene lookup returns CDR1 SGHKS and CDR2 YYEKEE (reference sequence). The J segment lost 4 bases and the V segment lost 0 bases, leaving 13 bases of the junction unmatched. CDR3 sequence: CASSLVLGQGILSGNTIYF. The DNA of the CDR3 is TGTGCCAGCAGCTTGGTCCTGGGACAGGGGATTTTAAGCGGAAACACCATATATTTT.

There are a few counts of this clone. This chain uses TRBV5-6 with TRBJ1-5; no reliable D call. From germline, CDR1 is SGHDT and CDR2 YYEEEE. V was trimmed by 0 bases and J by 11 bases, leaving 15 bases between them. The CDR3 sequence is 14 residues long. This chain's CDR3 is CASSLGQGSAAQHF. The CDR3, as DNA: TGTGCCAGCAGCTTGGGTCAAGGATCAGCGGCCCAGCATTTT.

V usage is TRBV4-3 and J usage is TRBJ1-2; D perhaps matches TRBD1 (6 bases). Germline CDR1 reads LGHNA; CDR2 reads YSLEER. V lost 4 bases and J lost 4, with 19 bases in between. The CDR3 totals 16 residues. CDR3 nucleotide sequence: TGCGCCAGCAGCCGGGGGCCCCAGGTAGGAGTCTATGGCTACACCTTC. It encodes CASSRGPQVGVYGYTF.

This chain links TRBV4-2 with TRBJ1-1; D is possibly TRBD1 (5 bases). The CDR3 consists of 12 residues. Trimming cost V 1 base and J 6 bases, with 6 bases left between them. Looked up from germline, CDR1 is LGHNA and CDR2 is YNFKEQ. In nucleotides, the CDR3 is TGTGCCAGCAGCCAAGTCAGGGCTGAAGCTTTCTTT. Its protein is CASSQVRAEAFF.

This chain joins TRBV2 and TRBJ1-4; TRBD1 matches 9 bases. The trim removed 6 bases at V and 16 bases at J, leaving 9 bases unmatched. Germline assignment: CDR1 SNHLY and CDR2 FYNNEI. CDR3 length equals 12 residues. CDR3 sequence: CASRVNRGRPFF. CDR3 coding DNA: TGTGCCAGCAGGGTAAACAGGGGGCGACCGTTTTTT.

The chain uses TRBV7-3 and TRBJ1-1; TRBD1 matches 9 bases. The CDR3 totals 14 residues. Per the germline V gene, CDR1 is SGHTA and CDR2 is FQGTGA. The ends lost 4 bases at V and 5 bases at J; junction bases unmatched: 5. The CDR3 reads CASSSQGARTEAFF. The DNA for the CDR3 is TGTGCCAGCAGCTCACAGGGGGCCAGGACTGAAGCTTTCTTT. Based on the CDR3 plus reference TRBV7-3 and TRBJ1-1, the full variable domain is GAGVSQTPSNKVTEKGKYVELRCDPISGHTALYWYRQSLGQGPEFLIYFQGTGAADDSGLPNDRFFAVRPEGSVSTLKIQRTERGDSAVYLCASSSQGARTEAFFGQGTRLTVV.

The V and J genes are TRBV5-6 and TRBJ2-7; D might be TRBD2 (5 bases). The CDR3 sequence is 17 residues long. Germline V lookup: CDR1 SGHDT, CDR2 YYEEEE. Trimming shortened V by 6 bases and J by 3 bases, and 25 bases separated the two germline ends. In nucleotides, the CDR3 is TGTGCCAGCACCCACTACGGGCCCGCTAGCTTGGACTACGAGCAGTACTTC. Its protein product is CASTHYGPASLDYEQYF.

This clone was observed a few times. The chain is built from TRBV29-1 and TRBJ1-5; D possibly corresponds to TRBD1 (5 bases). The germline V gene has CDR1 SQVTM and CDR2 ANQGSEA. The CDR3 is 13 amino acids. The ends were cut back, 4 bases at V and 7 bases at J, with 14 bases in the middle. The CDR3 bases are TGCAGCGTTGGCCCCGGGGGTGAACAGCCCCAGCATTTT. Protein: CSVGPGGEQPQHF. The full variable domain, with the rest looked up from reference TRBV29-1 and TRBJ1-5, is SAVISQKPSRDICQRGTSLTIQCQVDSQVTMMFWYRQQPGQSLTLIATANQGSEATYESGFVIDKFPISRPNLTFSTLTVSNMSPEDSSIYLCSVGPGGEQPQHFGDGTRLSIL.

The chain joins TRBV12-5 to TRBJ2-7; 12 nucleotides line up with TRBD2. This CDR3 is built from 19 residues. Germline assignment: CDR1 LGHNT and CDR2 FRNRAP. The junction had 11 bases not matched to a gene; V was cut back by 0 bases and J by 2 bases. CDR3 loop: CASGLVLAGGTDQTYEQYV. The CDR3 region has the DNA TGTGCTAGTGGTTTGGTCCTAGCGGGAGGGACAGACCAGACCTACGAGCAGTACGTC.

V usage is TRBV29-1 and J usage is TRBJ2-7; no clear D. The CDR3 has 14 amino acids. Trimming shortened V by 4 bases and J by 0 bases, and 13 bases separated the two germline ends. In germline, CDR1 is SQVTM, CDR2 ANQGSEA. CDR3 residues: CSVGAQAHSYEQYV. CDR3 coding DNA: TGCAGCGTTGGGGCCCAGGCGCACTCCTACGAGCAGTACGTC.

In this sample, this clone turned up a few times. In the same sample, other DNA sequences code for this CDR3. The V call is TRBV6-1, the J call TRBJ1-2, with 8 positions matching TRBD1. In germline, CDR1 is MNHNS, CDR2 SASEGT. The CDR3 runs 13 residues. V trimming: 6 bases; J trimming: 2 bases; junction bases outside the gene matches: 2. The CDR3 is CASSRDRNYGYTF. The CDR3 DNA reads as TGTGCCAGCAGCCGGGACAGGAACTATGGCTACACCTTC.

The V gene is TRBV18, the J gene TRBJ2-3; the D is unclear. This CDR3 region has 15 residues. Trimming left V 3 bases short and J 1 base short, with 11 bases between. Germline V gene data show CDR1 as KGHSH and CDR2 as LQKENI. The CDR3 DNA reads TGTGCCAGCTCACCCTCGGTTCCCGGCACAGATACGCAGTATTTT. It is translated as CASSPSVPGTDTQYF.

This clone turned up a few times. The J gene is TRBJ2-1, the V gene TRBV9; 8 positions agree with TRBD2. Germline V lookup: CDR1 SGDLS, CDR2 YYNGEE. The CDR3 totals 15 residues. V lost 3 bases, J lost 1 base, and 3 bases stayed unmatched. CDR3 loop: CASSAAGASYNEQFF. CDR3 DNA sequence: TGTGCCAGCAGCGCAGCGGGAGCATCCTACAATGAGCAGTTCTTC.

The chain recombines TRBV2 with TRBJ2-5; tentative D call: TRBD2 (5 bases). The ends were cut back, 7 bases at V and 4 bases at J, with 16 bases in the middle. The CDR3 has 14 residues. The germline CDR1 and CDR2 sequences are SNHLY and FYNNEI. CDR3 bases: TGTGCCAGCATCCCGCGCCTAGGAGGAGAGACCCAGTACTTC. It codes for CASIPRLGGETQYF.

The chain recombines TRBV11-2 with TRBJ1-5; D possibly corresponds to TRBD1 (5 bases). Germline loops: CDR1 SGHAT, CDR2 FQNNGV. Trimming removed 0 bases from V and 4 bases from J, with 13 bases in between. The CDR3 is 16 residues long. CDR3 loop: CASSLDLGEGNQPQHF. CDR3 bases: TGTGCCAGCAGCTTAGATCTAGGGGAGGGAAATCAGCCCCAGCATTTT. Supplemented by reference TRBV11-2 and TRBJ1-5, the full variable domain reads EAGVAQSPRYKIIEKRQSVAFWCNPISGHATLYWYQQILGQGPKLLIQFQNNGVVDDSQLPKDRFSAERLKGVDSTLKIQPAKLEDSAVYLCASSLDLGEGNQPQHFGDGTRLSIL.

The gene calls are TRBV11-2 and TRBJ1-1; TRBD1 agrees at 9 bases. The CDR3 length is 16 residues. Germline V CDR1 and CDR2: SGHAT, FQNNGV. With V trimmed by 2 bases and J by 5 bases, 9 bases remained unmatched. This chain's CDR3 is CASSLWDRDSGTEAFF. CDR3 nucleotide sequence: TGTGCCAGCAGCTTATGGGACAGGGATTCCGGGACTGAAGCTTTCTTT.

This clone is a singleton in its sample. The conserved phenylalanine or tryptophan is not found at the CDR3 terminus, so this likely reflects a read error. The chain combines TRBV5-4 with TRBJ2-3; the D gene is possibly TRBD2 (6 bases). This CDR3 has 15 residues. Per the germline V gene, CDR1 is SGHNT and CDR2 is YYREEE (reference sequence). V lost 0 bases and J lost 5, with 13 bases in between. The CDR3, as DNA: TGTGCCAGCAGCTTGGGGCTAGCGAGGGGAGATACGCAGTATCTT. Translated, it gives CASSLGLARGDTQYL.